A single sample is the source of the 27 T cell receptor beta chains below, sequenced in a study of blood T cell repertoires in COVID-19. Assay used: immunoSEQ multiplex PCR; TCRdb lists only in-frame clones, some missing. This sample yields roughly 310,000 clones, of which 88% are seen a single time; around 4% belongs to the top ten. The sequenced sample consisted of peripheral blood. Receptors were obtained from a woman aged 50 to 60 with active or convalescent COVID-19.

The chain couples TRBV15 to TRBJ2-7; D is unresolved. This CDR3 contains 14 residues. CDR1 is LNHNV, CDR2 YYDKDF, per germline (reference sequence). Deletions cut 1 base from V and 3 bases from J, with 10 bases between. CDR3 DNA: TGTGCCACCAGCAGAGTCACCCAGGTCTACGAGCAGTACTTC. It yields the protein CATSRVTQVYEQYF.

V and J are TRBV10-3 and TRBJ1-4; D not resolved. Per the germline V gene, CDR1 is ENHRY and CDR2 is SYGVKD. This CDR3 comprises 12 residues. V was pared by 9 bases and J by 6 bases, with 11 bases between. This CDR3 is CAISPSDEKLFF. The CDR3, as DNA: TGTGCCATTTCCCCGTCGGATGAAAAACTGTTTTTT.

The rearrangement uses TRBV6-1 and TRBJ2-7; D gene unclear. The CDR3 is 13 residues long. Germline V gene lookup returns CDR1 MNHNS and CDR2 SASEGT. V dropped 2 bases and J dropped 4 bases, with 9 bases sitting between them. CDR3 loop: CASSEIVKYEQYF. DNA for the CDR3: TGTGCCAGCAGTGAAATAGTTAAATACGAGCAGTACTTC.

This clone was seen a handful of times. The rearrangement links TRBV27 to TRBJ2-7; 10 nucleotides agree with TRBD1. The ends lost 2 bases at V and 5 bases at J; junction bases unmatched: 12. Germline V CDR1 and CDR2: MNHEY, SMNVEV (reference sequence). CDR3 size: 17 residues. The CDR3 protein is CASSLTLMPGQGNEQYF. The CDR3 nucleotides read TGTGCCAGCAGTTTAACCCTAATGCCGGGACAGGGGAACGAGCAGTACTTC.

V usage is TRBV28 and J usage is TRBJ2-5, with unresolved D. Trimming pared 6 bases from V and 2 bases from J, leaving 16 bases between. The CDR3 covers 15 residues. The germline V gene encodes CDR1 MDHEN and CDR2 SYDVKM. The CDR3 reads CASRRVYPSQETQYF. CDR3 in DNA: TGTGCCAGCAGAAGAGTGTATCCCTCGCAAGAGACCCAGTACTTC.

J is TRBJ1-1 and V is TRBV4-3, with D tentatively TRBD1 (6 bases). Between the trimmed V and J ends, which lost 5 bases and 1 base, there was a span of 14 bases. There are 15 residues in the CDR3. The germline CDR1 and CDR2 sequences are LGHNA and YSLEER. In DNA form, the CDR3 reads TGCGCCAGCAGCGTTGCCCGACAGGCGAACACTGAAGCTTTCTTT. Protein: CASSVARQANTEAFF.

This chain joins TRBV6-2 or TRBV6-3 and TRBJ1-2; 8 bases map to TRBD1. With V trimmed by 0 bases and J by 2 bases, 2 bases remained unmatched. This CDR3 is built from 15 residues. In germline, CDR1 is MNHEY, CDR2 SVGEGT. DNA of the CDR3: TGTGCCAGCAGTTACTCGAGGACAGGGAACTATGGCTACACCTTC. Residues: CASSYSRTGNYGYTF.

The chain uses TRBV7-2 and TRBJ1-2; 7 bases align to TRBD1. This CDR3 spans 14 amino acids. J gave up 0 bases and V 5 bases, and 3 bases lay outside the gene matches. The germline CDR1 and CDR2 sequences are SGHTA and FQGNSA. As DNA, the CDR3 is TGTGCCAGCAGCACGACAGGGACTAACTATGGCTACACCTTC. This translates into CASSTTGTNYGYTF.

This rearrangement joins TRBV7-8 to TRBJ1-1; the match to TRBD1 covers 7 bases. This CDR3 is built from 13 residues. Germline values: CDR1 SGHVS, CDR2 FQNEAQ. V was pared by 3 bases and J by 10 bases, with 8 bases of the junction left unmatched. The CDR3 region has the DNA TGTGCCAGCAGCTTCGACAGGGATCCGGTAGCTTTCTTT. As protein: CASSFDRDPVAFF.

The chain recombines TRBV30 with TRBJ1-2; D may be TRBD1 (6 bases). CDR1 is GTSNPN and CDR2 is SVGIG in the germline V gene (reference sequence). This CDR3 is 14 amino acids long. Deletions cut 6 bases from V and 8 bases from J, with 22 bases between. This chain's CDR3 is CACLGERGGAGYTF. The DNA for the CDR3 is TGTGCCTGCCTCGGGGAAAGGGGGGGCGCGGGCTACACCTTC.

This chain joins TRBV7-9 and TRBJ1-2, with D perhaps TRBD1 (6 bases). This CDR3 contains 17 residues. Germline-derived CDR1 and CDR2 are SEHNR and FQNEAQ (reference sequence). With 5 bases removed from V and 1 base from J, the gap between germline ends came to 20 bases. The DNA of the CDR3 is TGTGCCAGCAGCAACAACAGAGCGACAGGTTTTAACTATGGCTACACCTTC. This sequence encodes CASSNNRATGFNYGYTF. Based on the CDR3 plus reference TRBV7-9 and TRBJ1-2, the full variable domain is DTGVSQNPRHKITKRGQNVTFRCDPISEHNRLYWYRQTLGQGPEFLTYFQNEAQLEKSRLLSDRFSAERPKGSFSTLEIQRTEQGDSAMYLCASSNNRATGFNYGYTFGSGTRLTVV.

V gene TRBV6-5 combines with J gene TRBJ2-5, with a possible D match to TRBD2 (6 bases). The germline V gene encodes CDR1 MNHEY and CDR2 SVGAGI. The CDR3 totals 11 residues. This CDR3 reads CGSGPAETQYF. As DNA, the CDR3 is TGTGGGAGCGGGCCCGCTGAGACCCAGTACTTC.

This clone has a single count. The V call is TRBV12-3 or TRBV12-4, the J call TRBJ1-5, with D possibly being TRBD1 (5 bases). This CDR3 is built from 12 residues. V was clipped by 4 bases and J by 6 bases, with 7 bases between them. CDR3 protein: CASSSGVQPQHF. CDR3 DNA: TGTGCCAGCAGTTCGGGGGTTCAGCCCCAGCATTTT.

The rearrangement joins TRBV5-4 to TRBJ2-5, with TRBD1 matching 7 bases. The germline V gene has CDR1 SGHNT and CDR2 YYREEE (reference sequence). The J segment lost 0 bases and the V segment lost 5 bases, leaving 10 bases of the junction unmatched. The CDR3 totals 16 residues. CDR3 bases: TGTGCCAGCAGTTTGCTAACAGGGGCTAACCAAGAGACCCAGTACTTC. It encodes CASSLLTGANQETQYF.

This chain links TRBV7-6 with TRBJ1-4, with 8 bases fitting TRBD1. The CDR3 is 15 residues long. V lost 0 bases, J lost 7 bases, and 4 bases stayed unmatched. The germline V gene encodes CDR1 SGHVS and CDR2 FNYEAQ. This CDR3 reads CASSLAGDRSEKLFF. CDR3 nucleotides: TGTGCCAGCAGCTTAGCTGGGGACAGGAGTGAAAAACTGTTTTTT.

The rearrangement uses TRBV5-1 and TRBJ1-1; possible D gene TRBD1, 6 bases. Germline V gene lookup returns CDR1 SGHRS and CDR2 YFSETQ. The CDR3 consists of 14 residues. Trimming cost V 2 bases and J 3 bases, with 11 bases left between them. The CDR3 loop reads CASSLQGWDTEAFF. Here the CDR3 DNA reads TGCGCCAGCAGCTTACAGGGTTGGGACACTGAAGCTTTCTTT.

The chain has TRBV4-3 and TRBJ2-7, with TRBD1 matching over 9 bases. CDR1 and CDR2 from the germline V gene are LGHNA and YSLEER. The CDR3 length is 15 residues. J gave up 3 bases and V 0 bases, and 3 bases lay outside the gene matches. The CDR3 coding sequence is TGCGCCAGCAGCCAAGACGGGACAGGGCTCTACGAGCAGTACTTC. Residues: CASSQDGTGLYEQYF.

The chain combines TRBV11-2 with TRBJ2-2; 15 bases are shared with TRBD2. V gave up 5 bases and J gave up 6 bases; unmatched junction bases: 7. Germline V CDR1 and CDR2: SGHAT, FQNNGV. The CDR3 is 17 residues long. The CDR3 loop reads CASSPGTSGGTAGELFF. CDR3 in DNA: TGTGCCAGCAGCCCCGGGACTAGCGGGGGGACCGCCGGGGAGCTGTTTTTT.

The rearrangement links TRBV7-8 to TRBJ2-7, with 9 bases aligning to TRBD1. V shed 4 bases, J shed 7 bases, and the junction held 11 bases outside the gene matches. The CDR3 length is 15 residues. The germline CDR1 and CDR2 sequences are SGHVS and FQNEAQ. The CDR3 bases are TGTGCCAGCAGCTACTCCGGGACAGGGATGGAAGAGCAGTACTTC. The encoded protein is CASSYSGTGMEEQYF.

This rearrangement joins TRBV7-8 to TRBJ2-1, with 7 nucleotides matching TRBD2. V dropped 1 base and J dropped 0; count of bases not matched to a gene: 6. Germline V gene data show CDR1 as SGHVS and CDR2 as FQNEAQ. The CDR3 has 17 amino acids. CDR3 amino acids: CASSLGGAGSSYNEQFF. CDR3 nucleotides: TGTGCCAGCAGCTTAGGGGGAGCGGGGAGCTCCTACAATGAGCAGTTCTTC.

The V call is TRBV7-2, the J call TRBJ1-4; weak D call: TRBD1 (6 bases). The V end lost 5 bases, the J end lost 4 bases, and 17 bases lay between the germline ends. The germline gives CDR1 SGHTA, CDR2 FQGNSA. The CDR3 has 16 amino acids. In nucleotides, the CDR3 is TGTGCCAGCAGCCAACGATTACAGGGATTTAATGAAAAACTGTTTTTT. It specifies CASSQRLQGFNEKLFF.

A word on this clone: The sample has other DNA sequences that encode this CDR3 too. The chain combines TRBV27 with TRBJ2-7, with 7 positions matching TRBD1. The CDR3 spans 14 residues. The trim removed 2 bases at V and 2 bases at J, leaving 3 bases unmatched. Germline CDR1 reads MNHEY; CDR2 reads SMNVEV (reference sequence). The CDR3 here is CASSLRTGAYEQYF. As DNA, the CDR3 is TGTGCCAGCAGTTTAAGGACAGGAGCCTACGAGCAGTACTTC.

The rearrangement joins TRBV5-5 to TRBJ1-6, with TRBD1 as a possible D gene (6 bases). The germline CDR1 and CDR2 sequences are SGHKS and YYEKEE (reference sequence). The CDR3 is 16 residues long. Trimming removed 2 bases from V and 6 bases from J, with 15 bases in between. Written as DNA, the CDR3 is TGTGCCAGCAGCTTTAGATCAGGGGTCCTTAATTCACCCCTCCACTTT. It encodes CASSFRSGVLNSPLHF.

The chain links TRBV7-2 to TRBJ2-1, with 7 bases matching TRBD1. CDR3 length: 13 amino acids. The ends lost 4 bases at V and 5 bases at J; junction bases unmatched: 2. CDR1 and CDR2 (germline): SGHTA, FQGNSA. The CDR3 DNA sequence: TGTGCCAGCAGCTCGGGACAGAACAATGAGCAGTTCTTC. Translation: CASSSGQNNEQFF.

The rearrangement joins TRBV30 to TRBJ1-5; D gene ambiguous. The CDR3 sequence is 13 residues long. With 2 bases removed from V and 4 bases from J, the gap between germline ends came to 9 bases. Germline CDR1 is GTSNPN and CDR2 is SVGIG (reference sequence). The CDR3 nucleotides read TGTGCCTGGAGTCAACAGCCTAATCAGCCCCAGCATTTT. Translated, it gives CAWSQQPNQPQHF.

The chain links TRBV30 to TRBJ2-7, with D maybe TRBD1 (5 bases). From germline, CDR1 is GTSNPN and CDR2 SVGIG (reference sequence). V lost 3 bases, J lost 3 bases, and 18 bases lay in between. This CDR3 is built from 15 residues. The CDR3, as DNA: TGTGCCTGGAGCGGCCTCCAGGGTCTGGGCTACGAGCAGTACTTC. Translating gives CAWSGLQGLGYEQYF.

This clone came up a few times. This chain connects TRBV27 to TRBJ1-5, with D unresolved. CDR1 is MNHEY, CDR2 SMNVEV, per germline (reference sequence). The CDR3 extends over 15 amino acids. With 0 bases removed from V and 4 bases from J, the gap between germline ends came to 10 bases. The chain's CDR3 is CASSLSGSYNQPQHF. CDR3 DNA: TGTGCCAGCAGTTTATCAGGGAGTTATAATCAGCCCCAGCATTTT.